The 17 T cell receptor beta chains below come from one sample, sequenced in a study of Tregs in tolerant kidney transplant recipients. Profiling relied on immunoSEQ multiplex PCR, and the TCRdb table lists in-frame clones only, not all of them. Seen here are around 20,000 clones, approximately 80% observed once, and the top ten hold approximately 2.7%. Sequencing was done on a sample of Tregs from blood. The receptors shown here come from a human donor in good health.

The chain joins TRBV14 to TRBJ2-2; D unresolved. The V end was cut by 4 bases, the J end by 6 bases, with 12 bases between. Looked up from germline, CDR1 is SGHDN and CDR2 is FVKESK. The CDR3 is 14 residues long. CDR3 bases: TGTGCCAGCAGCCCTCTGGCCTTATCCGGGGAGCTGTTTTTT. Residues: CASSPLALSGELFF.

The V call is TRBV10-3, the J call TRBJ2-7; maybe TRBD2 (7 bases). The germline CDR1 and CDR2 sequences are ENHRY and SYGVKD. The CDR3 runs 13 residues. The V end was cut by 7 bases, the J end by 7 bases, with 17 bases between. CDR3 in amino acids: CAITRQGTTEQYF. The CDR3 DNA follows: TGTGCCATCACACGTCAGGGGACTACGGAGCAGTACTTC.

The chain combines TRBV6-5 with TRBJ1-2, with D uncertain. CDR3 length: 14 residues. V was pared by 1 base and J by 7 bases, with 13 bases between. Looked up from germline, CDR1 is MNHEY and CDR2 is SVGAGI. The CDR3 DNA reads as TGTGCCAGCAGTTACTGGAGGTCAGACGGTGGCTACACCTTC. It codes for CASSYWRSDGGYTF.

In DNA form, the CDR3 reads TGTGCCAGCAGTGAATTTTGGGGGGACGAGACCCAGTACTTC. Translation gives CASSEFWGDETQYF. The chain joins TRBV25-1 to TRBJ2-5; possible D gene TRBD2, 6 bases. CDR1 and CDR2 (germline): MGHDK, SYGVNS. This CDR3 comprises 14 residues. The V and J ends lost 1 base and 5 bases respectively, with 11 bases between them. The full variable domain, rest sourced from reference TRBV25-1 and TRBJ2-5, is EADIYQTPRYLVIGTGKKITLECSQTMGHDKMYWYQQDPGMELHLIHYSYGVNSTEKGDLSSESTVSRIRTEHFPLTLESARPSHTSQYLCASSEFWGDETQYFGPGTRLLVL.

The rearrangement uses TRBV4-1 and TRBJ1-2; TRBD1 matches 9 bases. The CDR3 sequence is 15 residues long. Per germline, CDR1 MGHRA and CDR2 YSYEKL. V lost 3 bases to trimming and J lost 4 bases; unmatched junction nucleotides: 6. The CDR3 DNA is TGCGCCAGCAGCCAGCCGGGACAGGGTGGCTATGGCTACACCTTC. Its protein product is CASSQPGQGGYGYTF.

This chain joins TRBV4-3 and TRBJ1-2; no clear D gene. Germline CDR1 and CDR2: LGHNA and YSLEER. The CDR3 spans 14 residues. V shed 3 bases and J shed 7 bases, with 15 bases lying between them. CDR3 sequence (DNA): TGCGCCAGCAGCCAGGAGACCGGGAGAGGTGGCTACACCTTC. This translates into CASSQETGRGGYTF.

The chain carries TRBV10-3 and TRBJ2-2; possibly TRBD1 or TRBD2 for D (5 bases each). The germline CDR1 and CDR2 sequences are ENHRY and SYGVKD. V shed 11 bases and J shed 0 bases, with 28 bases lying between them. CDR3 length equals 19 residues. CDR3 loop: CASSGTGQGAFANTGELFF. CDR3 in DNA: TGTGCCTCATCGGGGACCGGACAAGGAGCCTTCGCGAACACCGGGGAGCTGTTTTTT.

The CDR3 DNA reads TGTGCCAGCAGCGTAACTGGGGACAGCAATCAGCCCCAGCATTTT. As protein: CASSVTGDSNQPQHF. V is TRBV9 and J is TRBJ1-5, with TRBD1 as a possible D gene (5 bases). Trimming removed 1 base at V and 1 base at J, with 9 bases between. Germline assignment: CDR1 SGDLS and CDR2 YYNGEE. The CDR3 extends over 15 amino acids.

Only a few counts were recorded for this clone. This chain uses TRBV7-9 with TRBJ2-5, with D tentatively TRBD2 (7 bases). Germline V lookup: CDR1 SEHNR, CDR2 FQNEAQ (reference sequence). The CDR3 sequence is 13 residues long. Trimming pared 8 bases from V and 2 bases from J, leaving 12 bases between. The CDR3 reads CASRRGAQETQYF. CDR3 coding DNA: TGTGCCAGCCGCCGGGGGGCGCAAGAGACCCAGTACTTC.

This chain uses TRBV5-1 with TRBJ1-2; the D is unclear. Trimming cost V 5 bases and J 2 bases, with 13 bases left between them. Germline CDR1 SGHRS, CDR2 YFSETQ. This CDR3 is built from 14 residues. CDR3 bases: TGCGCCAGCAGGCCGGACGGCGGGAACTATGGCTACACCTTC. Its protein product is CASRPDGGNYGYTF. Full variable domain (rest looked up from reference TRBV5-1 and TRBJ1-2): KAGVTQTPRYLIKTRGQQVTLSCSPISGHRSVSWYQQTPGQGLQFLFEYFSETQRNKGNFPGRFSGRQFSNSRSEMNVSTLELGDSALYLCASRPDGGNYGYTFGSGTRLTVV.

The rearrangement links TRBV6-4 to TRBJ1-5; 7 nucleotides align to TRBD1. CDR3 length equals 14 residues. CDR1 is MRHNA and CDR2 is SNTAGT in the germline V gene. J was trimmed by 4 bases and V by 7 bases; bases with no gene match: 7. CDR3 sequence (DNA): TGTGCCAGCACCGGGGACAGTAGAAATCAGCCCCAGCATTTT. Residues: CASTGDSRNQPQHF.

The chain uses TRBV6-5 and TRBJ1-5; 8 positions match TRBD1. Germline V gene lookup returns CDR1 MNHEY and CDR2 SVGAGI. The CDR3 is 13 residues long. The V segment lost 6 bases and the J segment 4 bases; nucleotides outside the gene matches: 2. The CDR3 bases are TGTGCCAGCAGGGGGGACAGGAATCAGCCCCAGCATTTT. Translated, it gives CASRGDRNQPQHF.

The gene calls are TRBV5-6 and TRBJ2-2; D is possibly TRBD1 (6 bases). Germline lookup yields CDR1 SGHDT and CDR2 YYEEEE. CDR3 size: 12 residues. The V and J ends lost 2 bases and 10 bases respectively, with 9 bases between them. The CDR3 DNA follows: TGTGCCAGCAGCTTCGGACAGCTGGAGCTGTTTTTT. Its protein product is CASSFGQLELFF.

The count of this clone is one. The chain employs TRBV5-5 and TRBJ2-1; either TRBD1 or TRBD2 may fit D (6 bases each). V lost 1 base to trimming and J lost 2 bases, with 10 bases between them. The germline CDR1 and CDR2 sequences are SGHKS and YYEKEE (reference sequence). The CDR3 is 15 amino acids. The CDR3 loop is CASSLTGGPYNEQFF. The CDR3, as DNA: TGTGCCAGCAGCTTGACCGGGGGCCCCTACAATGAGCAGTTCTTC.

Concerning this clone itself: Other DNA sequences within the sample encode an identical CDR3. The rearrangement uses TRBV27 and TRBJ1-1, with a tentative D call TRBD1 (6 bases). The CDR3 has 14 amino acids. CDR1 is MNHEY, CDR2 SMNVEV, per germline (reference sequence). V lost 8 bases, J lost 0 bases, and 13 bases lay in between. The CDR3 reads CASRPAGVNTEAFF. The CDR3 coding sequence is TGTGCCAGCCGTCCCGCAGGGGTGAACACTGAAGCTTTCTTT.

The V gene is TRBV7-6, the J gene TRBJ2-5; D remains ambiguous. Trimming took off 5 bases at V and 3 bases at J, with 10 bases between the two ends. CDR1 and CDR2 from the germline V gene are SGHVS and FNYEAQ. There are 13 residues in the CDR3. This CDR3 is CASSTPVEETQYF. CDR3 nucleotides: TGTGCCAGCAGCACACCGGTGGAAGAGACCCAGTACTTC.

Turning to this clone: The same CDR3 can be traced to other DNA sequences in this sample. The chain links TRBV15 to TRBJ1-1; D remains unclear. V dropped 3 bases and J dropped 7 bases, with 9 bases sitting between them. The V gene's germline CDR1 is LNHNV and CDR2 YYDKDF (reference sequence). The CDR3 has 12 residues. CDR3 protein: CATSRNIGEAFF. For the CDR3, the DNA is TGTGCCACCAGCAGGAATATTGGTGAAGCTTTCTTT.